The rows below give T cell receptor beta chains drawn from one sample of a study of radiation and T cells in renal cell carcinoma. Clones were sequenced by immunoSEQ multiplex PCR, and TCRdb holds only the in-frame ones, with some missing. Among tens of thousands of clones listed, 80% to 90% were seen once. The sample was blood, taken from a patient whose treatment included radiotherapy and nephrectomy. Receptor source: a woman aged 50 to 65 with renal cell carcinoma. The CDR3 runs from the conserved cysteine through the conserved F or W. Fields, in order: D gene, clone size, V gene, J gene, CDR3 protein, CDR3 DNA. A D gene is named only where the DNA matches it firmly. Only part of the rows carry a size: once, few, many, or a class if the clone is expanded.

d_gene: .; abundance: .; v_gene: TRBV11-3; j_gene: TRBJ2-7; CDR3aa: CASSPGRQRSYEQYF; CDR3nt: TGTGCCAGCAGCCCCGGTCGGCAGAGATCCTACGAGCAGTACTTC
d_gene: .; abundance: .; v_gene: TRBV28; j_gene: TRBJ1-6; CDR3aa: CASSGRTNSYNSPLHF; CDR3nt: TGTGCCAGCAGTGGCCGAACGAACTCCTATAATTCACCCCTCCACTTT
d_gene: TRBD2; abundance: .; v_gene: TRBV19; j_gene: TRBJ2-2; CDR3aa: CASRGGGANTGELFF; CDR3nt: TGTGCCAGTAGAGGCGGGGGTGCGAACACCGGGGAGCTGTTTTTT
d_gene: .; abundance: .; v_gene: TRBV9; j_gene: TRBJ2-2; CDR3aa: CASSVGRVNTGELFF; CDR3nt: TGTGCCAGCAGCGTAGGACGGGTGAACACCGGGGAGCTGTTTTTT
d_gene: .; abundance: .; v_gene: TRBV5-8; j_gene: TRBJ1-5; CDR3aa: CASSLGGGRSSNQPQHF; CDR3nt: TGTGCCAGCAGCTTGGGAGGGGGGCGTTCGAGCAATCAGCCCCAGCATTTT
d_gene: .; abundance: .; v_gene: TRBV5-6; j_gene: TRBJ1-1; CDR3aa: CASSFISVNTEAFF; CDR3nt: TGTGCCAGCAGCTTTATCTCGGTGAACACTGAAGCTTTCTTT
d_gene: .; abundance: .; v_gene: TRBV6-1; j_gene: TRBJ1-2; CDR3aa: CASSESGLIREGYTF; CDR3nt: TGTGCCAGCAGTGAATCGGGCCTAATTAGGGAGGGCTACACCTTC
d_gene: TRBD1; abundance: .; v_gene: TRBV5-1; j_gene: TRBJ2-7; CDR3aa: CASSLEAPGQTSYEQYF; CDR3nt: TGCGCCAGCAGCTTGGAAGCCCCGGGACAGACTTCCTACGAGCAGTACTTC
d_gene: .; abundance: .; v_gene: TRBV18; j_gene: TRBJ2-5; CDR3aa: CASSPSRGFQETQYF; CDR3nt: TGTGCCAGCTCACCGTCTAGGGGGTTCCAAGAGACCCAGTACTTC
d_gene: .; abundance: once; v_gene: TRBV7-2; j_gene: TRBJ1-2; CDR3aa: CASSWGIGGNYGYTF; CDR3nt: TGTGCCAGCAGCTGGGGGATCGGGGGTAACTATGGCTACACCTTC
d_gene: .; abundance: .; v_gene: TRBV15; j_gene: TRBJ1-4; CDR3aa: CATRTPATNEKLFF; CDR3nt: TGTGCCACCAGGACACCAGCAACTAATGAAAAACTGTTTTTT
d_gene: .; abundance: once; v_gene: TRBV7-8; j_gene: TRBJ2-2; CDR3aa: CASSRRTGGRIPGELFF; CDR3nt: TGTGCCAGCAGCCGTAGAACCGGGGGCCGGATTCCCGGGGAGCTGTTTTTT
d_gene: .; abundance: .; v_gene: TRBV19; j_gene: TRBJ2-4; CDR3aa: CASSMMNIQYF; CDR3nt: TGTGCCAGTAGTATGATGAACATTCAGTACTTC
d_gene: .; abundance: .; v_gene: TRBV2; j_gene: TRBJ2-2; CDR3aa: CASSAGVYTGELFF; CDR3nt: TGTGCCAGCTCGGCAGGGGTTTACACCGGGGAGCTGTTTTTT
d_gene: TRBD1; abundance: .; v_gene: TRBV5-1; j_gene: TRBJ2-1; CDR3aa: CASSSDRDRFF; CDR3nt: TGCGCCAGCAGCTCAGACAGGGACAGATTCTTC
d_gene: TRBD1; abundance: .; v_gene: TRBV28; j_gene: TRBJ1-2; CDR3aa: CASRVRTGGKGYTF; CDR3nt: TGTGCCAGCAGGGTAAGGACAGGGGGTAAGGGCTACACCTTC
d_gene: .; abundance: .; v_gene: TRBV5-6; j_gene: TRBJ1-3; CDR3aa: CASSLLNTIYF; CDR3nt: TGTGCCAGCAGCTTGTTGAACACCATATATTTT
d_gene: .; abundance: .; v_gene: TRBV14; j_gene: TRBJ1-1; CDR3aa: CASSQEVTGSEAFF; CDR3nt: TGTGCCAGCAGCCAAGAAGTCACAGGTAGTGAAGCTTTCTTT
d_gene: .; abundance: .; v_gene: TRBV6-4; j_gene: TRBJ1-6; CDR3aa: CASSAQDNSPLHF; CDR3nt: TGTGCCAGCAGTGCCCAGGATAATTCACCCCTCCACTTT
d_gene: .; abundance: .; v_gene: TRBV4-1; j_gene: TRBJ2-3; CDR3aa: CASSQDSRYTDTQYF; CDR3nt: TGCGCCAGCAGCCAAGATTCAAGGTACACAGATACGCAGTATTTT
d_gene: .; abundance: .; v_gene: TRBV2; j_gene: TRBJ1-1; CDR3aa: CASSVSAWNTEAFF; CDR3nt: TGTGCCAGCAGTGTATCCGCGTGGAACACTGAAGCTTTCTTT
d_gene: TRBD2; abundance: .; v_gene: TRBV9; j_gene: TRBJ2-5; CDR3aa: CASSGTSGGRETQYF; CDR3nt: TGTGCCAGCAGCGGGACTAGCGGGGGGAGGGAGACCCAGTACTTC
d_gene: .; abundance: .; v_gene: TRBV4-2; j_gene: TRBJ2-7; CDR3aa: CASSQEKGYEQYF; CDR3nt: TGTGCCAGCAGCCAAGAAAAGGGGTACGAGCAGTACTTC
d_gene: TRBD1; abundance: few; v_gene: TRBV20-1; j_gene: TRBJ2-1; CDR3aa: CSAHEGQGQFF; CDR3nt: TGCAGTGCTCACGAAGGACAGGGGCAGTTCTTC
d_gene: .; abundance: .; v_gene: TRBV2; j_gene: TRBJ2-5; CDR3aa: CASRQHGHETQYF; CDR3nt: TGTGCCAGCAGGCAACATGGACACGAGACCCAGTACTTC
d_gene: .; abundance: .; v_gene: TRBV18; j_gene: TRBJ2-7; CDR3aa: CASSPSRDSYEQYF; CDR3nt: TGTGCCAGCTCACCGAGCCGGGATTCCTACGAGCAGTACTTC
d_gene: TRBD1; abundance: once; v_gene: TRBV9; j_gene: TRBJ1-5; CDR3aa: CASSVGQGGNQPQHF; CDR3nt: TGTGCCAGCAGCGTAGGGCAGGGGGGCAATCAGCCCCAGCATTTT
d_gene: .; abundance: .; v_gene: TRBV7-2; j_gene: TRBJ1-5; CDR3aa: CASSLGEGNQPQHF; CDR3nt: TGTGCCAGCAGCCTCGGGGAAGGCAATCAGCCCCAGCATTTT
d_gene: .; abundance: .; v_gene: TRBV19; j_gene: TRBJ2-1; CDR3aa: CASSPGGSLTYNEQFF; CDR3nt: TGTGCCAGTAGCCCTGGTGGCAGCCTTACCTACAATGAGCAGTTCTTC
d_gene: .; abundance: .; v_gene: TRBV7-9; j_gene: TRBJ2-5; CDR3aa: CASSSIYNQETQYF; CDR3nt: TGTGCCAGCAGCTCGATTTACAATCAAGAGACCCAGTACTTC